This T cell receptor beta chain was sequenced for a study of beta chain features in type 1 diabetes (dated by TCRdb to 2016 to 2018). For context, the study as a whole: Mean age, gender distribution, total cell number and subset yield did not differ between patients and healthy donors. A total of 85 million to 110 million sorted cells were examined across all samples, and RNA yield correlated strongly with the number of cells per subset. The study compared the TCRB repertoires of sorted circulating CD4+ T cell subsets in recently diagnosed type 1 diabetes patients with those in matched healthy donors. Naive and central memory subsets were obtained from all 30 or so donors, but regulatory and stem cell-like memory subsets were isolated from only 8 patients and 8 healthy donors.

The entire isolated RNA was reverse transcribed using the High Capacity cDNA Reverse Transcription Kit, and thus expressed TCRB transcripts were sequenced. Deep immunoSEQ sequencing was applied to naive, central memory and regulatory T cell samples, giving an average of roughly 3.5 million total reads per sample. Sorted cells were lysed in RLT buffer, and RNA was extracted using DNase-treated RNeasy Micro or Mini kits according to cell number. Each cell subset was processed on its own to prevent cross-contamination, while patient and healthy donor samples were processed together. Using the immunoSEQ multiplex PCR, TCRB sequences were amplified from cDNA into 87-bp fragments spanning the CDR3 region. Sequencing of the amplicons was performed on the Illumina HiSeq platform. On the authors' methods: PCR bias was computationally corrected using synthetic template baselines, reads within Hamming distance 2 were collapsed, and singletons that could not be merged were discarded. Reads were aligned against IMGT to assign V, D and J genes, CDR3 length and insertions or deletions at six rearrangement sites. Within each subset, clonotype counts were normalized to sorted cell number, and only after that were true diversity and Gini coefficients computed with the tcR R package. The overlap coefficient, calculated on TCRB nucleotide sequences, was used to measure repertoire sharing. Out-of-frame TCRB sequences from naive cells were analyzed as a proxy for the pre-selection repertoire. The immuneACCESS repertoire file appears here via TCRdb, limited to in-frame rearrangements. These files lack a portion of the clones; in checked studies, under half of the deficit traces to unresolved V genes, and the cause of the others is not known. V and J calls and clone size are as listed in that table; D and trimming were resolved from the DNA. Counted in this sample were around 250,000 clones; 13% to 15% of them appeared once. Together, the top ten hold under 0.02% of the sample.

Concerning this clone: The target of this receptor is not known. Base qualities are missing; no much larger clone stands one base away.

Results the study describes overall, beyond this receptor: Sequencing cDNA rather than genomic DNA could over-represent highly expressing activated cells, although activation and CD3 levels did not differ between groups. PCR might favor shorter templates, but patient and control samples were amplified and corrected together, so any skew would affect both groups equally. Because the HLA sub-analyses included only small numbers of individuals, any influence of HLA type on TCRB rearrangement was left unresolved. Naive, central memory and regulatory TCRB repertoires appeared to be more alike among patients than among healthy donors. At VDJ recombination sites, type 1 diabetes patients had fewer insertions and more deleted nucleotides, which implies abnormalities in thymic rearrangement. Type 1 diabetes patients showed a moderate but significant shortening of TCRB CDR3 length in all four CD4+ subsets.

Each donor gave one peripheral blood draw, approximately 100 mL on average, collected into heparinised tubes. Using a panel that included CD45RO, CCR7, CD25, CD127, CD95 and CD27, naive, central memory, regulatory and stem cell-like memory CD4+ T cells were sorted on a BD FACSAria II. Purity was above 95% for every sorted population. Right away, PBMCs were isolated by Lymphoprep density gradient centrifugation and were stained directly, with no culture step. To minimize batch effects, samples were stained and sorted in pairs, one healthy donor with one patient per experiment. Based on the germline V gene, the CDR1 and CDR2 sequences are MDHEN and SYDVKM. Trimming takes 5 bases off V and 6 bases off J; junction bases not matched to a gene: 8. Taken from cysteine to phenylalanine, the CDR3 has 15 residues. The DNA shown is the 45-base CDR3, in frame from base 1.

The rearrangement combines TRBV28 with TRBJ2-4, with 9 junctional bases fitting TRBD2. The TCR originated in a man younger than 45 with type 1 diabetes. The sample taken for sequencing was naive CD4+ T cells from blood. Explained via the paper, the cell subset or site label denotes: true naive CD4+ T cells. The DNA reads as follows: TGTGCCAGCAGTCTGTCTAGCGGGATGGTAAACATTCAGTACTTC. Its protein product is CASSLSSGMVNIQYF.